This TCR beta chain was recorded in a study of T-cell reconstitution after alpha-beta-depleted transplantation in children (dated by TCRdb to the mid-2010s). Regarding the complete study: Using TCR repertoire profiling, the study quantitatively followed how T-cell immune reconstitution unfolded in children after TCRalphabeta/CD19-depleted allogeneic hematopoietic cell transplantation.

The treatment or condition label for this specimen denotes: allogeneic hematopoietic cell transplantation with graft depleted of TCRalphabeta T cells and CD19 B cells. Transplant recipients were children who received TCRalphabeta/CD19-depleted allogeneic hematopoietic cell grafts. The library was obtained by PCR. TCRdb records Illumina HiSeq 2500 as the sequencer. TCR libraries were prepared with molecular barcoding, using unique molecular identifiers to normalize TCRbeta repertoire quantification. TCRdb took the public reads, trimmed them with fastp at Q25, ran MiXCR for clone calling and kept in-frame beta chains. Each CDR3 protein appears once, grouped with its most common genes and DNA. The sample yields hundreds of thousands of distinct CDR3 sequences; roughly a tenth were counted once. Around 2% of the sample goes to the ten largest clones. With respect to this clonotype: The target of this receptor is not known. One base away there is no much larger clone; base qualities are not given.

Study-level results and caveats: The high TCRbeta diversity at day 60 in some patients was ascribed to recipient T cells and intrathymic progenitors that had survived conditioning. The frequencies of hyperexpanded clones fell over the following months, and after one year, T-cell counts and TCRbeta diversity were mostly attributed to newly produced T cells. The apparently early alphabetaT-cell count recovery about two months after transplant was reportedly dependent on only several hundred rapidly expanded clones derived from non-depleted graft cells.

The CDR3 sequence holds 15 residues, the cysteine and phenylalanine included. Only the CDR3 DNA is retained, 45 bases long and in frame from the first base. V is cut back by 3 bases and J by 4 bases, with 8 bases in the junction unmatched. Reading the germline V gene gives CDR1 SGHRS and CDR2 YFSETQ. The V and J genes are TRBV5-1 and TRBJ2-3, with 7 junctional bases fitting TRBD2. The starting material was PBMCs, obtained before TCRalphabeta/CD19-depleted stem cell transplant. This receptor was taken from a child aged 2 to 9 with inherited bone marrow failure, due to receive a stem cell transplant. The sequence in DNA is TGCGCCAGCAGCTGGGCGGGAGACTTCGCAGATACGCAGTATTTT. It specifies CASSWAGDFADTQYF.